Following are 20 T cell receptor beta chains from one sample sequenced in a study of blood T cell repertoires in COVID-19. The table came from immunoSEQ multiplex PCR; TCRdb's copy has only in-frame clones and leaves some out. This table has about 73,000 clones, 65% to 85% appearing once. The sequenced sample consisted of peripheral blood. The source is an elderly man with active or convalescent COVID-19.

This chain links TRBV7-8 with TRBJ1-4, with D hard to call. Germline CDR1 reads SGHVS; CDR2 reads FQNEAQ. The ends were cut back, 5 bases at V and 3 bases at J, with 13 bases in the middle. The CDR3 extends over 15 amino acids. The CDR3 loop is CASSLNSRPNEKLFF. The CDR3 DNA reads TGTGCCAGCAGCCTGAACAGTAGACCTAATGAAAAACTGTTTTTT.

This chain uses TRBV4-1 with TRBJ2-3, with 10 nucleotides matching TRBD2. V was pared by 0 bases and J by 4 bases, with 1 base of the junction left unmatched. This CDR3 comprises 15 residues. CDR1 is MGHRA, CDR2 YSYEKL, per germline. In nucleotides, the CDR3 is TGCGCCAGCAGCCAAGAAAGCGGGGGGGCAGATACGCAGTATTTT. As protein: CASSQESGGADTQYF.

The chain couples TRBV4-1 to TRBJ2-2, with 11 bases identical to TRBD2. Germline CDR1 and CDR2: MGHRA and YSYEKL. This CDR3 is 15 amino acids long. The trim removed 1 base at V and 7 bases at J, leaving 2 bases unmatched. The CDR3 coding sequence is TGCGCCAGCAGCCAAGGACTAGCGGGGTTCGGGGAGCTGTTTTTT. This encodes CASSQGLAGFGELFF.

The genes are TRBV5-1 and TRBJ2-3; 10 nucleotides match TRBD2. V lost 4 bases to trimming and J lost 0 bases; unmatched junction nucleotides: 5. Germline V gene data show CDR1 as SGHRS and CDR2 as YFSETQ. The CDR3 totals 16 residues. CDR3 sequence: CASSGLAGESTDTQYF. The CDR3 DNA reads as TGCGCCAGCAGCGGGCTAGCGGGGGAGAGCACAGATACGCAGTATTTT. The full variable domain, in which reference TRBV5-1 and TRBJ2-3 provide the parts outside the CDR3, is KAGVTQTPRYLIKTRGQQVTLSCSPISGHRSVSWYQQTPGQGLQFLFEYFSETQRNKGNFPGRFSGRQFSNSRSEMNVSTLELGDSALYLCASSGLAGESTDTQYFGPGTRLTVL.

The chain couples TRBV6-5 to TRBJ2-3, with 13 bases matching TRBD2. There are 15 residues in the CDR3. In germline, CDR1 is MNHEY, CDR2 SVGAGI. V lost 5 bases and J lost 4; bases outside the gene matches: 3. The CDR3 loop reads CASSRGLAGPDTQYF. The CDR3 bases are TGTGCCAGCAGTCGGGGACTAGCGGGGCCAGATACGCAGTATTTT.

The J gene is TRBJ2-7, the V gene TRBV5-4; D gene uncertain. Germline lookup yields CDR1 SGHNT and CDR2 YYREEE (reference sequence). The CDR3 extends over 13 amino acids. Trimming pared 9 bases from V and 3 bases from J, leaving 16 bases between. The CDR3 is CATSDPASYEQYF. In nucleotides, the CDR3 is TGTGCCACATCAGACCCGGCTAGCTACGAGCAGTACTTC.

The chain links TRBV12-3 or TRBV12-4 to TRBJ2-7; D is possibly TRBD2 (5 bases). The V gene lost 3 bases and the J gene lost 10 bases, with 13 bases spanning the gap. The CDR3 is 12 residues long. CDR3 sequence: CASSFSPGEQYF. DNA of the CDR3: TGTGCCAGCAGTTTCTCTCCCGGGGAACAGTACTTC.

This chain uses TRBV6-2 or TRBV6-3 with TRBJ2-7; weak D call: TRBD2 (6 bases). CDR1 MNHEY and CDR2 SVGEGT come from the germline V gene. Between the trimmed V and J ends, which lost 0 bases and 4 bases, there was a span of 10 bases. The CDR3 length is 14 residues. CDR3 sequence: CASSYSDYAYEQYF. CDR3 DNA sequence: TGTGCCAGCAGTTACTCGGACTACGCGTACGAGCAGTACTTC.

The chain uses TRBV7-2 and TRBJ2-4; possible D gene TRBD1, 5 bases. CDR1 and CDR2 from the germline V gene are SGHTA and FQGNSA. Trimming shortened V by 3 bases and J by 5 bases, and 11 bases separated the two germline ends. The CDR3 totals 14 residues. DNA of the CDR3: TGTGCCAGCAGCTTCCAGGGAAAGGAAAACATTCAGTACTTC. Residues: CASSFQGKENIQYF.

Only a few counts were recorded for this clone. V usage is TRBV4-2 and J usage is TRBJ1-4, with TRBD1 matching over 7 bases. The germline CDR1 and CDR2 sequences are LGHNA and YNFKEQ. The CDR3 contains 14 residues. Losses at the gene ends were 0 bases for V and 8 bases for J; bases not matched to a gene: 3. The CDR3 sequence is CASSQEPGGEKLFF. The CDR3 DNA sequence: TGTGCCAGCAGCCAAGAGCCAGGGGGGGAAAAACTGTTTTTT.

In its sample, this clone was seen a few times. The chain links TRBV6-6 to TRBJ1-2; perhaps TRBD1 as D (5 bases). The germline CDR1 and CDR2 sequences are MNHNY and SVGAGI (reference sequence). CDR3 size: 13 residues. V gave up 7 bases and J gave up 8 bases, with 17 bases separating them. CDR3 sequence: CASTLDSLSGYTF. The CDR3 DNA is TGTGCCAGCACCCTCGACAGTTTATCCGGCTACACCTTC.

The genes are TRBV7-2 and TRBJ1-2; 8 bases are shared with TRBD1. The CDR3 has 15 amino acids. The germline CDR1 and CDR2 sequences are SGHTA and FQGNSA. The V gene end was trimmed by 1 base and the J gene end by 4 bases; junction bases not matched to a gene: 5. CDR3 nucleotides: TGTGCCAGCAGCTTAGGAGGAACAGGGGGCTATGGCTACACCTTC. Protein product: CASSLGGTGGYGYTF.

In this sample, this clone turned up a few times. This chain joins TRBV6-5 and TRBJ1-1; the D is unclear. The CDR3 sequence is 12 residues long. Germline V gene sequence: CDR1 MNHEY, CDR2 SVGAGI. Trimming cost V 6 bases and J 5 bases, with 10 bases left between them. CDR3 sequence (DNA): TGTGCCAGCAGCAGTCATGGTACTGAAGCTTTCTTT. Translated: CASSSHGTEAFF.

This rearrangement joins TRBV5-4 to TRBJ2-1, with 10 positions matching TRBD2. CDR3 size: 14 residues. The germline V gene has CDR1 SGHNT and CDR2 YYREEE (reference sequence). V was pared by 3 bases and J by 7 bases, with 4 bases of the junction left unmatched. The CDR3, as DNA: TGTGCCAGCAGCTACCTAGCGGGAGCTAATGAGCAGTTCTTC. Residues: CASSYLAGANEQFF.

The gene calls are TRBV2 and TRBJ1-2; D is possibly TRBD1 (6 bases). This CDR3 has 14 residues. CDR1 SNHLY and CDR2 FYNNEI come from the germline V gene. The V end was cut by 5 bases, the J end by 4 bases, with 14 bases between. The DNA of the CDR3 is TGTGCCAGCAGTCCGCTCGGCAGGGGCTATGGCTACACCTTC. Protein: CASSPLGRGYGYTF.

The chain is built from TRBV19 and TRBJ2-3; 11 nucleotides match TRBD1. The CDR3 sequence is 16 residues long. V lost 5 bases to trimming and J lost 5 bases; unmatched junction nucleotides: 9. Germline V gives CDR1 LNHDA, CDR2 SQIVND (reference sequence). The CDR3 is CASSPDLGTGGDTQYF. For the CDR3, the DNA is TGTGCCAGTAGTCCCGACCTCGGGACAGGGGGAGATACGCAGTATTTT.

The chain combines TRBV6-6 with TRBJ1-3; TRBD1 might be the D (6 bases). This CDR3 comprises 17 residues. Per germline, CDR1 MNHNY and CDR2 SVGAGI (reference sequence). With 5 bases removed from V and 0 bases from J, the gap between germline ends came to 17 bases. The CDR3 here is CASSRGRGGFSGNTIYF. CDR3 bases: TGTGCCAGCAGTCGCGGGCGGGGGGGCTTCTCTGGAAACACCATATATTTT.

The rearrangement joins TRBV27 to TRBJ1-4; 9 bases map to TRBD1. The germline V gene encodes CDR1 MNHEY and CDR2 SMNVEV (reference sequence). The length of the CDR3 is 14 residues. After removal of 6 bases from V and 8 bases from J, the junction contained 7 bases not matched to a gene. For the CDR3, the DNA is TGTGCCAGCAGAACACAGGGGGCTTGGGAAAAACTGTTTTTT. Its protein is CASRTQGAWEKLFF.

The chain is built from TRBV27 and TRBJ1-2, with D perhaps TRBD1 (6 bases). The CDR3 length is 16 residues. V lost 5 bases and J lost 0, with 16 bases in between. Germline CDR1 is MNHEY and CDR2 is SMNVEV (reference sequence). The CDR3 region is CASSTHRDRTNYGYTF. The CDR3 DNA follows: TGTGCCAGCAGTACTCACCGCGACAGGACTAACTATGGCTACACCTTC.

This chain links TRBV5-1 with TRBJ1-2, with a tentative D call TRBD1 (6 bases). V lost 3 bases and J 0 bases, leaving 15 bases between the germline ends. Germline CDR1 SGHRS, CDR2 YFSETQ. The CDR3 length is 16 residues. For the CDR3, the DNA is TGCGCCAGCAGCTACGCAGCAGGGGCAGCTAACTATGGCTACACCTTC. It is translated as CASSYAAGAANYGYTF.